The sequence of this T cell receptor beta chain was determined in a study of T cell responses to AZD1222 COVID-19 vaccine. Study observations and caveats: Only after the peak T cell response were repertoires sampled. Seropositivity was recorded at baseline in only a handful of AZD1222 recipients. It should be noted that donors were predominantly white British and more often female, and clonal diversity was possibly underestimated. Reportedly, nearly half the spike-specific TCRs target unmutated variant regions.

The table came from immunoSEQ multiplex PCR; TCRdb's copy has only in-frame clones and leaves some out. The sample yields some 85,000 clones, roughly 90% seen once. The CDR3 spans 14 residues. Trimming cost V 5 bases and J 4 bases; bases outside gene matches: 4. Germline CDR1 reads SEHNR; CDR2 reads FQNEAQ (reference sequence). Concerning this clone itself: Its cognate antigen is unknown.

Sequenced material: peripheral blood, taken on day 0 of AZD1222 vaccination. V and J are TRBV7-9 and TRBJ2-7, with 11 bases matching TRBD2. The clonotype originates from an adult in good health. The CDR3 loop reads CASSPGTSGYEQYF. As DNA, the CDR3 is TGTGCCAGCAGCCCAGGGACTAGCGGATACGAGCAGTACTTC.